The entry below describes one T cell receptor beta chain. Its target is not known. The data derive from a study of blood T cells in healthy people across ages. Regarding the study as a whole: TCR beta diversity tracked closely with naive T cell percentage. Unknown CMV status may confound age-related changes in expanded clones.

This CDR3 is 14 amino acids long. V was shortened by 5 bases and J by 6 bases, with 16 bases between the two germline ends. CDR1 SGHAT and CDR2 FQNNGV come from the germline V gene. A second PCR, run for about 7 to 11 cycles, used a sample-barcoded 5' primer plus a J-beta primer mix. Any given sample supplied a minimum of 2.5 million CDR3-containing paired-end reads. TCRdb reprocessed the 5' RACE reads via MiXCR and lists one record per CDR3 protein. The table lists over 1,300,000 distinct CDR3 sequences, around 59% of them singletons. The sample consisted of blood. This sequence was found in a man aged 18 to 30 in good health. The V gene is TRBV11-2, the J gene TRBJ1-2; D possibly corresponds to TRBD1 (5 bases). The CDR3 loop reads CASSPSWGGNGYTF. CDR3 nucleotide sequence: TGTGCCAGCAGCCCGAGTTGGGGGGGTAATGGCTACACCTTC.